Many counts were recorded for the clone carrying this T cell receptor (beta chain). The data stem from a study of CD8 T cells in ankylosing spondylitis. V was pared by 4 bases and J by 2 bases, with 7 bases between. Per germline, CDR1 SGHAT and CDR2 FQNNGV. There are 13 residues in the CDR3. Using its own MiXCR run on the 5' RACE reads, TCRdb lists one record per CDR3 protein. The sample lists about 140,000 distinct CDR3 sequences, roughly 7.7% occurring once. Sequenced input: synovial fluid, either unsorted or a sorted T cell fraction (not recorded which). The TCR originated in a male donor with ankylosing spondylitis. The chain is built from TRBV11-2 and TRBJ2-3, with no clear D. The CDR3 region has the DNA TGTGCCAGCAGCTCAACCATCACAGATACGCAGTATTTT. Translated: CASSSTITDTQYF.